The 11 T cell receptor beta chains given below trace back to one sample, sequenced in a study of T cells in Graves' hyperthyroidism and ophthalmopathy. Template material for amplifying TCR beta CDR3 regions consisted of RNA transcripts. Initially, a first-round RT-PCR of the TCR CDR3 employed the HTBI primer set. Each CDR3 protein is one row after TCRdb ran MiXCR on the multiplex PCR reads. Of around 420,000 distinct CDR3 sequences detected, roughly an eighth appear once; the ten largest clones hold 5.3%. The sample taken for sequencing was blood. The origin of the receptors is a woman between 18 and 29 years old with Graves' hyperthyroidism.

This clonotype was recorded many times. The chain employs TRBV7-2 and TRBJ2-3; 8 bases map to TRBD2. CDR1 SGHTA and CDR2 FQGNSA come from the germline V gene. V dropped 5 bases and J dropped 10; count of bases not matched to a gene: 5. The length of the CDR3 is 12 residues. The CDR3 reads CASSRGLVAQYF. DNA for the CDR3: TGTGCCAGCAGCCGGGGACTAGTAGCGCAGTATTTT.

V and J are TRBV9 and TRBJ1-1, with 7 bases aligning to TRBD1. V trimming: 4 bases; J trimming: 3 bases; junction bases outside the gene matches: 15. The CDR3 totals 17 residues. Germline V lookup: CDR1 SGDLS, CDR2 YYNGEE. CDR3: CASSRSGAGGGDTEAFF. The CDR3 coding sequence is TGTGCCAGCAGCCGCTCCGGGGCAGGGGGAGGGGACACTGAAGCTTTCTTT.

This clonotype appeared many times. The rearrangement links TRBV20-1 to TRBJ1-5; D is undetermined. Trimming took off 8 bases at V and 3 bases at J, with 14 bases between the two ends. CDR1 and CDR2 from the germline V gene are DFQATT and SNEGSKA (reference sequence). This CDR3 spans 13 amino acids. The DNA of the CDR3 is TGCAGTTCATCACGGGGTGCCAATCAGCCCCAGCATTTT. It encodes CSSSRGANQPQHF.

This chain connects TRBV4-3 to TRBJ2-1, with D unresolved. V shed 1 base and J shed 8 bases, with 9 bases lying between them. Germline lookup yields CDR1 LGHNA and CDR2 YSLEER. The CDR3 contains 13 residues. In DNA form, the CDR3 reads TGCGCCAGCAGCCAAGTCGGTAGGGATGAGCAGTTCTTC. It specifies CASSQVGRDEQFF.

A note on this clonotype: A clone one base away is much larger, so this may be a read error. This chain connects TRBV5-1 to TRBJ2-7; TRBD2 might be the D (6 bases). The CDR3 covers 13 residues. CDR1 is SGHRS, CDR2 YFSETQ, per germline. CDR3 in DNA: TGCGCCAGCAGCATGGGAGGCTCCTACGGGCAGTACTTC. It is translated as CASSMGGSYGQYF.

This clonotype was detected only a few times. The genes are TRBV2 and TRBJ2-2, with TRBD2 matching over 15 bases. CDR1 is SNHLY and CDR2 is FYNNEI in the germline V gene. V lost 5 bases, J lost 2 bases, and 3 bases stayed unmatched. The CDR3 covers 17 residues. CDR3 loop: CASSRTSGRGNTGELFF. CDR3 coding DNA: TGTGCCAGCAGTAGGACTAGCGGGAGGGGTAACACCGGGGAGCTGTTTTTT.

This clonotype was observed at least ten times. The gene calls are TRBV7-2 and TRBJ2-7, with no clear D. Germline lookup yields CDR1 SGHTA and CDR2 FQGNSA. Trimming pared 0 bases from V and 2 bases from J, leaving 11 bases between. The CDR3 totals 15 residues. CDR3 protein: CASSLAERATYEQYF. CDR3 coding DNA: TGTGCCAGCAGCTTAGCTGAGCGAGCTACCTACGAGCAGTACTTC.

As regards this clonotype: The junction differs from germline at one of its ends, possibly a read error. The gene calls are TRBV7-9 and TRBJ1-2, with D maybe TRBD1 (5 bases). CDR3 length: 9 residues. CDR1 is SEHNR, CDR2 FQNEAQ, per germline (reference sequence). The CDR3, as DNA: TGTGCCAGCAGCTCGGGAGACAGCTTC. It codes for CASSSGDSF.

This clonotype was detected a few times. The CDR3 DNA reads TGTGCCAGCAGCAAACAGGGAAGAGACACTGAAGCTTTCTTT. Protein product: CASSKQGRDTEAFF. The rearrangement uses TRBV7-2 and TRBJ1-1; D possibly corresponds to TRBD1 (6 bases). The CDR3 covers 14 residues. V lost 5 bases to trimming and J lost 3 bases, with 13 bases between them. The V gene's germline CDR1 is SGHTA and CDR2 FQGNSA.

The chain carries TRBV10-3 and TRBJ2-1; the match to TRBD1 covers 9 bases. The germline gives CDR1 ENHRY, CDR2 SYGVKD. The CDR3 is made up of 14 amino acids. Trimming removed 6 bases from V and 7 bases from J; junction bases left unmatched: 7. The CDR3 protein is CAIRADRGRNEQFF. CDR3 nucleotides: TGTGCCATCAGGGCGGACAGGGGTCGGAATGAGCAGTTCTTC.

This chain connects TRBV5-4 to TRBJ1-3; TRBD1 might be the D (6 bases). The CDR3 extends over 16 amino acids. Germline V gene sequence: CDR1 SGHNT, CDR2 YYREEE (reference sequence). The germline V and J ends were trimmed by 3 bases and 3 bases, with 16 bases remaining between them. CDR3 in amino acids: CASSSKQGVYGNTIYF. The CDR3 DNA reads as TGTGCCAGCAGCTCCAAACAGGGAGTTTATGGAAACACCATATATTTT.